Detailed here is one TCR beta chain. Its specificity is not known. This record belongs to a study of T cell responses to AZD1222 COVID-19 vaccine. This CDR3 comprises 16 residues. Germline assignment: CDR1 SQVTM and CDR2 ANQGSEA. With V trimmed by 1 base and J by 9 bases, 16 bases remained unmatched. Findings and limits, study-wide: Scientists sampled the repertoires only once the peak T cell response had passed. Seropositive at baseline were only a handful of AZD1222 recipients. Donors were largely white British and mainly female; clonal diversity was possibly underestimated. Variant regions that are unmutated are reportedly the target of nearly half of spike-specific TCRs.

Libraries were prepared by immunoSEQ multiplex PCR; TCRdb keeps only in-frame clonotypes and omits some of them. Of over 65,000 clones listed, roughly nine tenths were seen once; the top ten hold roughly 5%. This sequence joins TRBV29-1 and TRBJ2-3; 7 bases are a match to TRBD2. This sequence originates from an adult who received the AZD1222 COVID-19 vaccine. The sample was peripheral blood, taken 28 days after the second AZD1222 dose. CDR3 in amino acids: CSVEGVSSGEIRTQYF. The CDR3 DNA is TGCAGCGTTGAAGGGGTATCGAGCGGGGAGATACGGACGCAGTATTTT.